These 25 T cell receptor beta chains originate from one sample sequenced in a study of esophageal squamous cell carcinoma under preoperative chemotherapy (dated by TCRdb to the late 2010s). Libraries were prepared through PCR. Sequencer: HiSeq X Ten. The raw public reads went through TCRdb reprocessing: fastp at Q25, MiXCR clone calling, in-frame beta chains kept. Rows with one shared CDR3 protein collapse into an entry with the most common genes and DNA. Across this sample there are more than 15,000 distinct CDR3 sequences, with 40% to 55% seen only once. Together, the top ten hold approximately 31% of the sample. Interpreted using the paper, the time point label stands for: before preoperative PTX-NDP chemotherapy. Sampling was performed from a patient given preoperative chemotherapy. The origin of the receptors is a human donor with esophageal squamous cell carcinoma. The donor label of this sample is uncertain.

In this sample, this clonotype turned up once. V gene TRBV7-3 combines with J gene TRBJ2-5; D might be TRBD1 (5 bases). Germline V lookup: CDR1 SGHTA, CDR2 FQGTGA. Trimming left V 5 bases short and J 11 bases short, with 21 bases between. The length of the CDR3 is 14 residues. CDR3 nucleotides: TGTGCCAGCAGCCAGGAGTCTAGGGGCGATGAGCAGTACTTC. Protein: CASSQESRGDEQYF.

Within the sample, this clonotype is large. This chain connects TRBV11-3 to TRBJ2-1; the D gene could be TRBD1 or TRBD2 (5 bases each). Germline values: CDR1 SGHNT, CDR2 YENEEA. Trimming took off 6 bases at V and 7 bases at J, with 13 bases between the two ends. The CDR3 has 13 amino acids. As DNA, the CDR3 is TGTGCCAGCAGTGAGCTAGGGGAGAATGAGCAGTTCTTC. Encoded protein: CASSELGENEQFF.

This clonotype came up many times. J is TRBJ1-1 and V is TRBV7-2; TRBD1 matches at 8 bases. Germline trimming cut 2 bases from V and 7 bases from J; bases unmatched to any gene: 6. CDR1 and CDR2 (germline): SGHTA, FQGNSA. CDR3 length: 14 amino acids. The CDR3 region is CASSLRTGRDEAFF. CDR3 DNA: TGTGCCAGCAGCTTAAGGACAGGGAGAGATGAAGCTTTCTTT.

This clonotype was observed a single time. A read error may account for a junction end that differs from germline. The chain carries TRBV20-1 and TRBJ2-5; no definite D call. This CDR3 has 11 amino acids. Germline-derived CDR1 and CDR2 are DFQATT and SNEGSKA (reference sequence). CDR3 sequence (DNA): TGCTGTGCTAGTGCGCAGGAGACCCAGTACTTC. This translates into CCASAQETQYF.

On this clonotype itself: At one end, the junction sequence differs from germline, possibly due to a read error. The CDR3 loop reads CASSPDNTDIQYF. CDR3 DNA sequence: TGTGCCAGCAGCCCAGACAACACAGATATTCAGTATTTC. The chain employs TRBV7-3 and TRBJ2-3; D remains ambiguous. The germline gives CDR1 SGHTA, CDR2 FQGTGA. The CDR3 is 13 residues long.

With respect to this clonotype: The junction departs from germline at one end; a sequencing error may be responsible. This rearrangement joins TRBV6-2 or TRBV6-3 to TRBJ2-5, with a possible D match to TRBD2 (6 bases). This CDR3 comprises 14 residues. The germline gives CDR1 MNHEY, CDR2 SVGEGT. As DNA, the CDR3 is TGTGCCAGCAGCCGAGGGACTGGCGGGAACGCCCAGAATTTC. Encoded protein: CASSRGTGGNAQNF.

The CDR3 reads CASSPRITGGASSGANVLTF. DNA for the CDR3: TGTGCCAGCTCACCGCGCATTACAGGGGGCGCCTCCTCTGGGGCCAACGTCCTGACTTTC. The chain links TRBV18 to TRBJ2-6; 9 bases fit TRBD1. Germline lookup yields CDR1 KGHSH and CDR2 LQKENI. J gave up 0 bases and V 3 bases, and 12 bases lay outside the gene matches. This CDR3 region has 20 residues. Variable domain in full (rest from reference TRBV18 and TRBJ2-6): NAGVMQNPRHLVRRRGQEARLRCSPMKGHSHVYWYRQLPEEGLKFMVYLQKENIIDESGMPKERFSAEFPKEGPSILRIQQVVRGDSAAYFCASSPRITGGASSGANVLTFGAGSRLTVL.

The chain couples TRBV7-8 to TRBJ2-1, with TRBD2 matching over 9 bases. CDR3 length: 17 residues. J gave up 5 bases and V 5 bases, and 13 bases lay outside the gene matches. Looked up from germline, CDR1 is SGHVS and CDR2 is FQNEAQ. The CDR3 loop is CASSRVSGRSGHNEQFF. The DNA for the CDR3 is TGTGCCAGCAGCAGAGTCAGCGGGAGGTCGGGTCACAATGAGCAGTTCTTC. Full variable domain (rest looked up from reference TRBV7-8 and TRBJ2-1): GAGVSQSPRYKVAKRGQDVALRCDPISGHVSLFWYQQALGQGPEFLTYFQNEAQLDKSGLPSDRFFAERPEGSVSTLKIQRTQQEDSAVYLCASSRVSGRSGHNEQFFGPGTRLTVL.

The J gene is TRBJ2-4, the V gene TRBV6-5; no clear D. V was trimmed by 4 bases and J by 4 bases, leaving 23 bases between them. This CDR3 spans 18 amino acids. Germline V gene sequence: CDR1 MNHEY, CDR2 SVGAGI. CDR3 protein: CASSSGDPLKTLKNIQYF. The CDR3 DNA sequence: TGTGCCAGCAGTTCAGGAGACCCTCTAAAAACCTTAAAAAACATTCAGTACTTC.

This chain uses TRBV6-1 with TRBJ2-1; 7 bases line up with TRBD2. Trimming removed 5 bases from V and 10 bases from J; junction bases left unmatched: 17. Per germline, CDR1 MNHNS and CDR2 SASEGT. The CDR3 is 16 amino acids. CDR3 protein: CASSQGSLGEGYEQFF. In DNA form, the CDR3 reads TGTGCCAGCAGTCAAGGCAGTTTGGGGGAGGGGTACGAGCAGTTCTTC.

This clonotype has just a few counts. This sequence joins TRBV27 and TRBJ1-4, with D unclear. Per germline, CDR1 MNHEY and CDR2 SMNVEV (reference sequence). The CDR3 is made up of 15 amino acids. Trimming cost V 5 bases and J 5 bases, with 15 bases left between them. CDR3 amino acids: CASSALGDGNEKLFF. CDR3 nucleotides: TGTGCCAGCAGTGCCTTAGGTGACGGCAATGAAAAACTGTTTTTT.

The chain's CDR3 is CASSYSQETQYF. CDR3 sequence (DNA): TGTGCCAGCAGTTACAGCCAAGAGACCCAGTACTTC. This chain links TRBV6-5 with TRBJ2-5; no firm D call. CDR3 length: 12 residues. Trimming removed 2 bases from V and 1 base from J, with 2 bases in between. Germline assignment: CDR1 MNHEY and CDR2 SVGAGI.

This clonotype was observed a few times. One end of the junction is discordant with germline, which a read error may explain. The chain employs TRBV7-7 and TRBJ2-1, with 9 bases that match TRBD2. This CDR3 comprises 13 residues. CDR1 and CDR2 (germline): SSHAT, FNYEAQ (reference sequence). The CDR3: CASREAGGNEQFF. For the CDR3, the DNA is TGTGCTAGCAGGGAAGCGGGAGGAAATGAGCAGTTCTTC.

V is TRBV12-3 or TRBV12-4 and J is TRBJ2-1; 12 bases agree with TRBD1. J lost 10 bases, V lost 2 bases, and 6 bases had no gene match. This CDR3 has 15 amino acids. Here the CDR3 reads CASSLWGQGAGEQFF. Written as DNA, the CDR3 is TGTGCCAGCAGTTTATGGGGACAGGGGGCTGGAGAGCAGTTCTTC.

The chain is built from TRBV7-6 and TRBJ2-5; 10 positions agree with TRBD2. Looked up from germline, CDR1 is SGHVS and CDR2 is FNYEAQ. The CDR3 spans 17 residues. V lost 2 bases to trimming and J lost 5 bases; unmatched junction nucleotides: 11. The CDR3 loop is CASSLFESGGAGETQYF. The DNA for the CDR3 is TGTGCCAGCAGCTTATTTGAGAGCGGGGGGGCCGGGGAGACCCAGTACTTC.

This clonotype occurred many times. V usage is TRBV4-3 and J usage is TRBJ2-5, with 9 positions matching TRBD2. V lost 0 bases and J lost 7; bases outside the gene matches: 21. Germline V gives CDR1 LGHNA, CDR2 YSLEER. The CDR3 consists of 20 residues. CDR3 in amino acids: CASSQDQWGSGLAFPRTQYF. The CDR3 DNA follows: TGCGCCAGCAGCCAAGATCAATGGGGGTCGGGACTAGCTTTTCCACGGACCCAGTACTTC.

This clonotype was observed many times. The CDR3 protein is CASSLDEGHNGYTF. CDR3 coding DNA: TGTGCCAGCAGCTTGGACGAGGGGCATAATGGCTACACCTTC. The chain recombines TRBV5-4 with TRBJ1-2, with D possibly TRBD1 on 5 matching bases. The CDR3 runs to 14 residues. From germline, CDR1 is SGHNT and CDR2 YYREEE (reference sequence). V was trimmed by 0 bases and J by 6 bases, leaving 12 bases between them.

The gene calls are TRBV10-3 and TRBJ2-5; 8 positions agree with TRBD2. The end of the DNA aligns better with TRBJ2-7, so the J call may be wrong. This CDR3 is 13 amino acids long. In germline, CDR1 is ENHRY, CDR2 SYGVKD. DNA for the CDR3: TGTGCCACGTCTCGGGGGGGATCCTACGAGCAGTACTTC. This codes for CATSRGGSYEQYF.

The chain carries TRBV10-1 and TRBJ2-7, with D possibly matching TRBD1 (6 bases). Germline CDR1 reads WNHNN; CDR2 reads SYGVQD (reference sequence). The germline V and J ends were trimmed by 5 bases and 0 bases, with 14 bases remaining between them. The CDR3 loop spans 15 amino acids. CDR3 amino acids: CASSPDSQSSYEQYF. CDR3 nucleotides: TGCGCCAGCAGTCCGGACAGCCAGAGCTCCTACGAGCAGTACTTC.

About this clonotype itself: A much larger clonotype is one base distant, so this may be a read error. The conserved closing phenylalanine or tryptophan is absent in this CDR3, likely reflecting a read error. The chain employs TRBV7-2 and TRBJ2-1; D ambiguous. The J call is in doubt because the DNA end fits TRBJ2-7 better. Looked up from germline, CDR1 is SGHTA and CDR2 is FQGNSA. The CDR3 extends over 11 amino acids. The CDR3 loop is CASSGRGEQYY. CDR3 coding DNA: TGTGCCAGCAGCGGCCGTGGGGAGCAGTACTAC.

This clonotype was observed a handful of times. This chain links TRBV7-2 with TRBJ2-5; 10 positions match TRBD1. J gave up 5 bases and V 1 base, and 4 bases lay outside the gene matches. CDR3 length: 15 amino acids. Germline V gives CDR1 SGHTA, CDR2 FQGNSA. The CDR3 bases are TGTGCCAGCAGCTTAGGACAGGGGGCGAGGGAGACCCAGTACTTC. Translated, it gives CASSLGQGARETQYF.

This chain links TRBV7-2 with TRBJ2-5; D possibly corresponds to TRBD1 (6 bases). Per the germline V gene, CDR1 is SGHTA and CDR2 is FQGNSA. The length of the CDR3 is 17 residues. V was pared by 3 bases and J by 0 bases, with 17 bases between. The CDR3 DNA is TGTGCCAGCAGCTTGGTTCCCAGGGGCCTAGACCAAGAGACCCAGTACTTC. It codes for CASSLVPRGLDQETQYF.

The chain uses TRBV12-3 or TRBV12-4 and TRBJ2-5, with D hard to call. The J call may be faulty, since TRBJ2-7 better matches the DNA end. The CDR3 contains 12 residues. The DNA of the CDR3 is TGTGCCAGCAGTCCTCTGCCGGGCGAGCAGTACTTC. Translation: CASSPLPGEQYF.

This clonotype was counted a few times. This chain connects TRBV7-2 to TRBJ2-4; weak D call: TRBD2 (6 bases). V was trimmed by 10 bases and J by 0 bases, leaving 10 bases between them. The germline V gene encodes CDR1 SGHTA and CDR2 FQGNSA. CDR3 size: 13 residues. The CDR3 here is CATRELAKNIQYF. The CDR3 DNA sequence: TGTGCCACCCGGGAGCTAGCCAAAAACATTCAGTACTTC.

This clonotype is medium-sized in the sample. J is TRBJ2-5 and V is TRBV10-2; D is possibly TRBD2 (7 bases). The CDR3 extends over 16 amino acids. CDR1 is WSHSY, CDR2 SAAADI, per germline. Trimming took 8 bases from V and 5 from J, leaving 24 bases between them. CDR3 protein: CASEGGEQGEMETQYF. CDR3 coding DNA: TGCGCCAGCGAGGGGGGGGAACAGGGAGAAATGGAGACCCAGTACTTC.